Each of the 10 T cell receptor beta chains below was sequenced from the same sample in a study of a mutant IDH1 vaccine in newly diagnosed glioma. Time point meaning: week 11, during vaccination. Vaccination used 300 ug of mutant IDH1 20-mer peptide per dose, with topical imiquimod. This table comes from immunoSEQ multiplex PCR, and its TCRdb copy is limited to in-frame clones, with some not included. The profile shows 30,000 to 45,000 clones, about 80% of them singletons. No antigen is known for these receptors. The material was peripheral blood mononuclear cells (PBMCs), obtained from a glioma patient whose treatment included an IDH1 peptide vaccine. These receptors came from a young woman with glioma. Some clones in this sample may be carry-over from other donors' samples.

This clone was picked up a small number of times. The V gene is TRBV30, the J gene TRBJ2-7, with D unclear. V lost 2 bases and J 6 bases, leaving 11 bases between the germline ends. CDR3 size: 12 residues. In germline, CDR1 is GTSNPN, CDR2 SVGIG (reference sequence). CDR3 loop: CAWSTSVPEQYF. The CDR3 nucleotides are TGTGCCTGGAGTACATCAGTACCCGAGCAGTACTTC.

This chain uses TRBV2 with TRBJ1-3; D possibly corresponds to TRBD1 (6 bases). This CDR3 is 15 amino acids long. Per germline, CDR1 SNHLY and CDR2 FYNNEI. V was cut by 6 bases and J by 3 bases, with 15 bases left in between. CDR3 loop: CASREATGFGNTIYF. CDR3 DNA: TGTGCCAGCAGGGAGGCGACAGGCTTTGGAAACACCATATATTTT. The full variable domain, in which reference TRBV2 and TRBJ1-3 provide the parts outside the CDR3, is EPEVTQTPSHQVTQMGQEVILRCVPISNHLYFYWYRQILGQKVEFLVSFYNNEISEKSEIFDDQFSVERPDGSNFTLKIRSTKLEDSAMYFCASREATGFGNTIYFGEGSWLTVV.

The genes are TRBV7-8 and TRBJ2-1; perhaps TRBD2 as D (7 bases). Trimming took 6 bases from V and 8 from J, leaving 23 bases between them. The germline V gene has CDR1 SGHVS and CDR2 FQNEAQ. CDR3 length equals 16 residues. The CDR3 DNA is TGTGCCAGCAGACGAGGGAGGGGGAGAATACTAGATGAGCAGTTCTTC. Residues: CASRRGRGRILDEQFF.

The chain uses TRBV28 and TRBJ2-5, with 8 bases aligning to TRBD1. With 6 bases clipped from V and 5 bases from J, the junction kept 8 bases outside the gene matches. The CDR3 contains 14 residues. Germline assignment: CDR1 MDHEN and CDR2 SYDVKM. Here the CDR3 reads CASRPTGELETQYF. The CDR3 DNA follows: TGTGCCAGCAGGCCGACAGGGGAACTGGAGACCCAGTACTTC.

This chain joins TRBV19 and TRBJ2-1; possibly TRBD2 for D (5 bases). Trimming took 3 bases from V and 7 from J, leaving 16 bases between them. The germline V gene encodes CDR1 LNHDA and CDR2 SQIVND (reference sequence). CDR3 length: 15 amino acids. CDR3 amino acids: CASSIWASKGNEQFF. The CDR3 DNA reads TGTGCCAGTAGTATTTGGGCTAGCAAGGGTAATGAGCAGTTCTTC. Full variable domain (rest looked up from reference TRBV19 and TRBJ2-1): DGGITQSPKYLFRKEGQNVTLSCEQNLNHDAMYWYRQDPGQGLRLIYYSQIVNDFQKGDIAEGYSVSREKKESFPLTVTSAQKNPTAFYLCASSIWASKGNEQFFGPGTRLTVL.

The gene calls are TRBV7-4 and TRBJ2-4; TRBD2 matches 11 bases. V lost 3 bases, J lost 4 bases, and 8 bases stayed unmatched. Germline assignment: CDR1 SGHVT and CDR2 SQSDAQ. This CDR3 has 17 residues. CDR3 region: CASSLGGTSGQKNIQYF. CDR3 bases: TGTGCCAGCAGCTTGGGGGGGACTAGCGGACAAAAAAACATTCAGTACTTC.

The genes are TRBV28 and TRBJ1-4, with D possibly matching TRBD1 (6 bases). The germline CDR1 and CDR2 sequences are MDHEN and SYDVKM. With 5 bases removed from V and 1 base from J, the gap between germline ends came to 8 bases. This CDR3 region has 14 residues. The DNA of the CDR3 is TGTGCCAGCAGTAAAGGGGGAACTAATGAAAAACTGTTTTTT. Translating gives CASSKGGTNEKLFF.

The chain couples TRBV5-5 to TRBJ1-1; TRBD1 matches at 9 bases. V was pared by 0 bases and J by 5 bases, with 5 bases of the junction left unmatched. This CDR3 spans 15 amino acids. CDR1 is SGHKS, CDR2 YYEKEE, per germline (reference sequence). CDR3 DNA: TGTGCCAGCAGCTTGGCTGGGACAGGGTGGACTGAAGCTTTCTTT. It yields the protein CASSLAGTGWTEAFF. The complete variable domain, with remaining parts taken from reference TRBV5-5 and TRBJ1-1, reads DAGVTQSPTHLIKTRGQQVTLRCSPISGHKSVSWYQQVLGQGPQFIFQYYEKEERGRGNFPDRFSARQFPNYSSELNVNALLLGDSALYLCASSLAGTGWTEAFFGQGTRLTVV.

This clone was recorded only once. The chain links TRBV10-2 to TRBJ2-7, with 9 bases matching TRBD1. Germline V CDR1 and CDR2: WSHSY, SAAADI. CDR3 size: 14 residues. V gave up 3 bases and J gave up 3 bases; unmatched junction bases: 3. The CDR3 sequence: CASSEVTGGYEQYF. Here the CDR3 DNA reads TGCGCCAGCAGTGAAGTGACAGGGGGCTACGAGCAGTACTTC.

This clone showed up just a few times. V and J are TRBV4-2 and TRBJ1-5; D gene uncertain. Trimming took 1 base from V and 3 from J, leaving 7 bases between them. Per the germline V gene, CDR1 is LGHNA and CDR2 is YNFKEQ. The CDR3 has 14 amino acids. Here the CDR3 reads CASSQALDNQPQHF. The DNA of the CDR3 is TGTGCCAGCAGCCAAGCCCTCGACAATCAGCCCCAGCATTTT.